The clone carrying this TCR beta chain was observed at least ten times. Its target is not known. The data stem from a study of response to subunit inactivated influenza vaccine. Study-wide results and caveats: Researchers suggested that each seasonal influenza vaccination recruits few new T cells.

TCRdb re-analysed the RT-PCR reads in MiXCR, keeping a single row per CDR3 protein. This sample carries around 580,000 distinct CDR3 sequences, around 11% of them seen once, and the ten largest clones take roughly 10%. Germline trimming cut 5 bases from V and 2 bases from J; bases unmatched to any gene: 8. Germline values: CDR1 LGHNA, CDR2 YNFKEQ. The CDR3 extends over 16 amino acids. V and J are TRBV4-2 and TRBJ2-1; 8 positions agree with TRBD2. The receptor was derived from a man aged 45-65 years who received an inactivated influenza vaccine. The sample was PBMCs from blood, taken on the day of vaccination. For the CDR3, the DNA is TGTGCCAGCAGCGAAGGATTAGCGGGACCCTACAATGAGCAGTTCTTC. Translation: CASSEGLAGPYNEQFF.